Sequencing of this T cell receptor (beta chain) was carried out in a study of shared T cell receptors in the human thymus (dated by TCRdb to about 2021). For the study in its entirety: The study examined how the human thymus generates shared, self-reactive T-cell receptor alpha chains.

The library came from the immunoSEQ multiplex PCR assay. TCRdb took this table from immuneACCESS and kept in-frame rearrangements with V and J called. Such tables lack part of the clones; where checked against another copy, unresolved V genes explain under half of the gap, and the rest is unexplained. The sample table lists around 340,000 clones, 95% of them with a count of one. Jointly, the top ten make up roughly 0.02% of the sample. About this clone: It has no known antigen specificity. No quality values exist for individual bases; no much larger clone is one base distant.

The sample comprised thymocytes. The clonotype comes from a human donor.

CDR3 loop: CASSPKDRGPSSGANVLTF. The nucleotide sequence reads as follows: TGTGCCAGCAGCCCAAAGGACAGGGGCCCCTCGTCTGGGGCCAACGTCCTGACTTTC. In this chain, TRBV7-9 is recombined with TRBJ2-6; 9 bases in the middle match TRBD1. Spanning cysteine to phenylalanine, the CDR3 consists of 19 amino acids. Only the CDR3 DNA stays, 57 bases, in frame from base 1. Relative to germline, V is missing 5 bases and J is missing 1 base, with 12 bases of the junction outside any gene match. From the germline V gene (reference sequence), CDR1 is SEHNR and CDR2 is FQNEAQ.